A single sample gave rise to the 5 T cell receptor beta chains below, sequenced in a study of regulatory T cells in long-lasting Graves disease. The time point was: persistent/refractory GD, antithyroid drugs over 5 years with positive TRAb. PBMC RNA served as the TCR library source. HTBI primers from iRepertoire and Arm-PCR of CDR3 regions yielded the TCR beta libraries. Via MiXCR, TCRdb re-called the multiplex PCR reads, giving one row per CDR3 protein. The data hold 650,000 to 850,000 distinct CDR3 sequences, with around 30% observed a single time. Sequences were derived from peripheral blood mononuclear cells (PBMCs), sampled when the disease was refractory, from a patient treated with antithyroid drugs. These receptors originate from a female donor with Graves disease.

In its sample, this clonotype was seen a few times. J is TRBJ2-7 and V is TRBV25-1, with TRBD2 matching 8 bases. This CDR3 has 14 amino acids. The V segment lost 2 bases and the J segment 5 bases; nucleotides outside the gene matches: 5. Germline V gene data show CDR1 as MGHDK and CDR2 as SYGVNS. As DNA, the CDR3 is TGTGCCAGCAGTGAAGTTGGGACTAGAAACGAGCAGTACTTC. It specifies CASSEVGTRNEQYF.

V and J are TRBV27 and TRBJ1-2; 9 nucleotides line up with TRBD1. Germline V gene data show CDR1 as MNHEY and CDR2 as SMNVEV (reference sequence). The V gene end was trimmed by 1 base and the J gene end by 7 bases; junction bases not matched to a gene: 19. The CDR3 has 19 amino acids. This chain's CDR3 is CASSLWPGYGDRESCGYTF. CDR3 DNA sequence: TGTGCCAGCAGTTTATGGCCCGGTTATGGGGACAGGGAATCCTGTGGCTACACCTTC.

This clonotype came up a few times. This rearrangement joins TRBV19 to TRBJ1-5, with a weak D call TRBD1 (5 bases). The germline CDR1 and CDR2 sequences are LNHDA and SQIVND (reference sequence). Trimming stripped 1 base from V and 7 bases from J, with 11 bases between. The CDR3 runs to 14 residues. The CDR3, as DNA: TGTGCCAGTAGTATAGGGCAGGGAGGCCAGCCCCAGCATTTT. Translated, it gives CASSIGQGGQPQHF.

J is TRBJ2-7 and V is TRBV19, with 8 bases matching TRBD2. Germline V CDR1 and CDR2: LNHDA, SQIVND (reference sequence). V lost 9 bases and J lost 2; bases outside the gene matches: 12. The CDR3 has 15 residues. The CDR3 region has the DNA TGTGCCAGCGGGAGGGGGGGGACGGGACCCTACGAGCAGTACTTC. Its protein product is CASGRGGTGPYEQYF.

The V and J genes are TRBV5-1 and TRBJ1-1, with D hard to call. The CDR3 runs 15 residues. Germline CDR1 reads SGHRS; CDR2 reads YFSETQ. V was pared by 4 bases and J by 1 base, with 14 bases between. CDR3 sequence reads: CASSPWADKNTEAFF. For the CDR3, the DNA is TGCGCCAGCAGCCCCTGGGCCGACAAGAACACTGAAGCTTTCTTT.